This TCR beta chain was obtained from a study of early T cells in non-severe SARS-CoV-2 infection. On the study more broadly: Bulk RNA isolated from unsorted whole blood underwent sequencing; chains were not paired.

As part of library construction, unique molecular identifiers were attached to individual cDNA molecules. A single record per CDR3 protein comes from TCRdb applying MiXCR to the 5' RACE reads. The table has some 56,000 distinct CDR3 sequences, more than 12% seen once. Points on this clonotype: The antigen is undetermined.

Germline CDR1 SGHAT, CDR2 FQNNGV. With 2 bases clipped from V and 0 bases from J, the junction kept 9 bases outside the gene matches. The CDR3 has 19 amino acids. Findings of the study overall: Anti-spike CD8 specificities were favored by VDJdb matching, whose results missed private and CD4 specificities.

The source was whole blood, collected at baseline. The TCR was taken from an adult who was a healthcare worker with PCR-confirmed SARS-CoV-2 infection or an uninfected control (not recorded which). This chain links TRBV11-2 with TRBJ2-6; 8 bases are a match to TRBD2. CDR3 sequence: CASSLMVGRAVSGANVLTF. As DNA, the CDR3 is TGTGCCAGCAGCTTAATGGTCGGGAGGGCGGTCTCTGGGGCCAACGTCCTGACTTTC.